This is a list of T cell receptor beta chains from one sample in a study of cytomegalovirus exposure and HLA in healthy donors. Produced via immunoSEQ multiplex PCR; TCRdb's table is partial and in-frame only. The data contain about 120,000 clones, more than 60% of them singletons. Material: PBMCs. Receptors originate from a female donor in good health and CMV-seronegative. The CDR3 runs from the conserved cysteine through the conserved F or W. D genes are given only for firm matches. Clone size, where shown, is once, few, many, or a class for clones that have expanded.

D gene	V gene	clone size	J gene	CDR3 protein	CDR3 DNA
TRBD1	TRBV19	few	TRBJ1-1	CASARPGQRNTEAFF	TGTGCCAGTGCGAGACCGGGACAGAGGAACACTGAAGCTTTCTTT
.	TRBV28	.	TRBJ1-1	CASQQGLNTEAFF	TGTGCCAGCCAACAGGGCCTGAACACTGAAGCTTTCTTT
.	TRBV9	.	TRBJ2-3	CASSGALLASISTDTQYF	TGTGCCAGCAGCGGAGCCCTCCTAGCGTCAATCTCCACAGATACGCAGTATTTT
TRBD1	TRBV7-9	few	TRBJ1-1	CASSFVQGARTEAFF	TGTGCCAGCAGCTTTGTACAGGGGGCTCGCACTGAAGCTTTCTTT
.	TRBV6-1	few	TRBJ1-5	CASSAGGDSNQPQHF	TGTGCCAGCAGTGCGGGGGGGGATAGCAATCAGCCCCAGCATTTT
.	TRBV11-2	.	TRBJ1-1	CASSEDTGVGTEAFF	TGTGCCAGCAGCGAAGACACGGGAGTGGGCACTGAAGCTTTCTTT
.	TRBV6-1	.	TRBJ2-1	CASSEAQDGEGLYNEQFF	TGTGCCAGCAGTGAAGCGCAGGATGGTGAAGGCCTCTACAATGAGCAGTTCTTC
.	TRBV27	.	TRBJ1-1	CASSPRDTPRPTEAFF	TGTGCCAGCAGTCCCCGGGACACCCCCCGGCCCACTGAAGCTTTCTTT
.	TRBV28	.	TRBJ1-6	CASSSPTGNSPLHF	TGTGCCAGCAGTTCCCCCACGGGGAATTCACCCCTCCACTTT
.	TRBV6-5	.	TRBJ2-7	CASSQAPRGDYEQYF	TGTGCCAGCAGCCAAGCCCCCAGGGGGGATTACGAGCAGTACTTC
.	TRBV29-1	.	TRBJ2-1	CSVLGGLNEQFF	TGCAGCGTTTTGGGGGGGCTCAATGAGCAGTTCTTC
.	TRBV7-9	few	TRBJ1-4	CASSLDQGLSEKLFF	TGTGCCAGCAGCTTAGATCAGGGGCTTAGTGAAAAACTGTTTTTT
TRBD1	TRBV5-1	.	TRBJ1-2	CASSLDRGQGADGYTF	TGCGCCAGCAGCTTGGATCGGGGACAGGGGGCGGATGGCTACACCTTC
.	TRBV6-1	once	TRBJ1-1	CASRAGNSNTEAFF	TGTGCCAGCAGAGCAGGGAATTCGAACACTGAAGCTTTCTTT
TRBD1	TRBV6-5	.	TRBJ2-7	CASSPPTGFSYEQYF	TGTGCCAGCAGTCCCCCGACAGGGTTTTCCTACGAGCAGTACTTC
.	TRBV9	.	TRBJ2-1	CASTRDYNEQFF	TGTGCCAGCACCAGGGACTACAATGAGCAGTTCTTC
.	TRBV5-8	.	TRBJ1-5	CASSLWGVGEPQHF	TGTGCCAGCAGCTTGTGGGGGGTAGGAGAGCCCCAGCATTTT
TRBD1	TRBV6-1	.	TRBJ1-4	CASTLYRGQNEKLFF	TGTGCCAGCACCCTTTACAGGGGGCAAAATGAAAAACTGTTTTTT
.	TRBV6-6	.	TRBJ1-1	CASSYSGGAKAEAFF	TGTGCCAGCAGTTACTCCGGAGGGGCTAAGGCTGAAGCTTTCTTT
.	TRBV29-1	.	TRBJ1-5	CSVGAGQHQPQHF	TGCAGCGTTGGGGCAGGGCAGCATCAGCCCCAGCATTTT